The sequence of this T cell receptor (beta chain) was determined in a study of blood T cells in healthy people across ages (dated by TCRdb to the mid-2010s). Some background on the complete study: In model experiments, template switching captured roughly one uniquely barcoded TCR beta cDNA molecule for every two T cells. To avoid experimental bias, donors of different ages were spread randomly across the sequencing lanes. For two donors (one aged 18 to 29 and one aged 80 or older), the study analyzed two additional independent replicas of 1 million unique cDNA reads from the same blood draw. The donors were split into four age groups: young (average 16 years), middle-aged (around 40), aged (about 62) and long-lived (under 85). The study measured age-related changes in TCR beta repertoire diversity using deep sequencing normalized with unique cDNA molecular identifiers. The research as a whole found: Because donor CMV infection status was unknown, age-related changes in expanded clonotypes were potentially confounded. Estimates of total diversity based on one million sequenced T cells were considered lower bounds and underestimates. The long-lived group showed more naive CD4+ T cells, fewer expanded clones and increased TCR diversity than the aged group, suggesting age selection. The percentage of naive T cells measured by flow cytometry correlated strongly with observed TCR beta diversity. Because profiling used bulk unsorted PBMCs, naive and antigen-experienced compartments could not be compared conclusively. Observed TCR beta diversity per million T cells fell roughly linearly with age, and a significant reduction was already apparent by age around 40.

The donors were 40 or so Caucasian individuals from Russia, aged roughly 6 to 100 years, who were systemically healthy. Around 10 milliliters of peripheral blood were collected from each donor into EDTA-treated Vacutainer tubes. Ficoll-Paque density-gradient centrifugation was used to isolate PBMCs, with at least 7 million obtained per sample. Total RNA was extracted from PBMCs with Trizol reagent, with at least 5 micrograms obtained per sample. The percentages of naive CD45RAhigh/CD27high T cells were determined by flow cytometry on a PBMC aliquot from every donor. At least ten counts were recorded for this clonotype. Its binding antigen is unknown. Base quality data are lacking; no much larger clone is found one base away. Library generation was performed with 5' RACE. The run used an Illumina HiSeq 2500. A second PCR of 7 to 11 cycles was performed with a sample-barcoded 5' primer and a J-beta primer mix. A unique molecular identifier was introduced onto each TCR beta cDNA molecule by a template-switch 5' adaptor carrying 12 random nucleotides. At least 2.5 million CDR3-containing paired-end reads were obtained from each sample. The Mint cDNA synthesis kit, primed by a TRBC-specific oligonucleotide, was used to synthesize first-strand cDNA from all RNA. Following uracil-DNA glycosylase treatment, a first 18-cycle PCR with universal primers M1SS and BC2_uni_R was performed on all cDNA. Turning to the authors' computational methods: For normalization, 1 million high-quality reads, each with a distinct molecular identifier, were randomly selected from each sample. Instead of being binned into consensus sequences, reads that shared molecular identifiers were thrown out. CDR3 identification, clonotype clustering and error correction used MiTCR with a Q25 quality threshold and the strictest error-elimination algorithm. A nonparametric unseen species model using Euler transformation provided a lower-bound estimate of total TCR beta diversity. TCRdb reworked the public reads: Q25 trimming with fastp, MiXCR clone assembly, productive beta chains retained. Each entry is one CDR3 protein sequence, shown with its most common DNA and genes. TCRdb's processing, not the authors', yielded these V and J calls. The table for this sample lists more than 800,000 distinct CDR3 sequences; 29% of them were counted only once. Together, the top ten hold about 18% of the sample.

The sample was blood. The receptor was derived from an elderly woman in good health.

The CDR3 protein sequence reads: CASNAGGNQPQHF. The DNA sequence is given as TGTGCCAGCAATGCGGGGGGCAATCAGCCCCAGCATTTT. This chain joins TRBV12-3 or TRBV12-4 to TRBJ1-5, and the D gene may be TRBD1, 5 bases matching. V was cut back by 7 bases and J by 2 bases, leaving a gap of 9 bases between them. The cysteine opens and the phenylalanine closes a CDR3 of 13 amino acids. Only CDR3 DNA is held: 39 bases, read in frame from base 1.